A selection of T cell receptor beta chains follows, all from one sample in a study of regulatory T cells in long-lasting Graves disease. Each CDR3 protein gets one entry after TCRdb re-called the multiplex PCR reads with MiXCR. The repertoire has some 420,000 distinct CDR3 sequences, approximately 23% of them found once; the top ten carry around 13%. Specimen: peripheral blood mononuclear cells (PBMCs), collected when the disease was refractory, from a patient treated with antithyroid drugs. These receptors were obtained from a female donor with Graves disease. The CDR3 runs from the conserved cysteine through the conserved F or W. A D gene is named only where the DNA matches it firmly. Clone size is shown for a subset of rows, as once, few, many or a class of expanded clone.

-	TRBV7-2	TRBJ2-3	-	CASSAGRITDTQYF	TGTGCCAGCAGCGCTGGACGGATCACAGATACGCAGTATTTT
-	TRBV7-9	TRBJ1-2	many	CASSSDSTGGYTF	TGTGCCAGCAGCTCGGACAGTACTGGTGGCTACACCTTC
-	TRBV28	TRBJ2-7	few	CATTPRGASEQYF	TGTGCCACCACCCCGAGGGGAGCTTCCGAGCAGTACTTC
-	TRBV5-6	TRBJ1-2	-	CASSLGQLVNYGYTF	TGTGCCAGCAGCTTGGGACAGCTTGTTAACTATGGCTACACCTTC
TRBD2	TRBV6-9	TRBJ2-5	few	CASSYLNWPGGPQTQYF	TGTGCCAGCAGTTACCTAAATTGGCCGGGAGGGCCGCAGACCCAGTACTTC
-	TRBV5-5	TRBJ2-1	-	CASSLEWGNEQFF	TGTGCCAGCAGCTTGGAGTGGGGGAATGAGCAGTTCTTC
-	TRBV7-8	TRBJ2-5	-	CASSLGAPQNLQETQYF	TGTGCCAGCAGCTTAGGAGCCCCACAGAACTTACAAGAGACCCAGTACTTC
-	TRBV18	TRBJ1-4	few	CASSPKDIQNEKLFF	TGTGCCAGCTCACCGAAGGACATCCAAAATGAAAAACTGTTTTTT
-	TRBV12-3/TRBV12-4	TRBJ1-2	many	CASSLGDSQNYGYTF	TGTGCCAGCAGTTTAGGAGACAGTCAAAACTATGGCTACACCTTC
-	TRBV2	TRBJ1-2	many	CASRDVRGVANYGYTF	TGTGCCAGCAGGGACGTCCGGGGCGTTGCTAACTATGGCTACACCTTC
-	TRBV24-1	TRBJ2-5	many	CATSLSVYGPQYF	TGTGCCACCAGTTTAAGCGTCTACGGGCCCCAGTACTTC
-	TRBV30	TRBJ2-3	-	CAWSGGHSTSTDTQYF	TGTGCCTGGAGTGGGGGACATTCTACTAGCACAGATACGCAGTATTTT
-	TRBV2	TRBJ1-4	few	CASRRDPNEKLFF	TGTGCCAGCCGCCGGGATCCTAATGAAAAACTGTTTTTT
-	TRBV14	TRBJ1-2	few	CASSPLSYGYTF	TGTGCCAGCAGCCCTTTGTCGTATGGCTACACCTTC
TRBD1	TRBV4-3	TRBJ1-2	-	CASSPKQQGAYGYTF	TGCGCCAGCAGCCCTAAGCAGCAGGGGGCTTATGGCTACACCTTC
TRBD1	TRBV20-1	TRBJ2-7	few	CSAPGQGLYEQYF	TGCAGTGCTCCGGGACAGGGCCTCTACGAGCAGTACTTC
-	TRBV7-2	TRBJ1-1	few	CASRSGLMNTEAFF	TGTGCCAGCAGATCAGGGTTAATGAACACTGAAGCTTTCTTT
TRBD1	TRBV7-8	TRBJ2-2	few	CASQGRGHGPGELFF	TGTGCCAGCCAAGGCAGGGGGCACGGCCCCGGGGAGCTGTTTTTT
-	TRBV28	TRBJ1-4	many	CASKLRRLANEKLFF	TGTGCCAGCAAGCTAAGGCGTTTAGCTAATGAAAAACTGTTTTTT
TRBD2	TRBV12-3/TRBV12-4	TRBJ2-7	many	CASTTSGGPPYEQYF	TGTGCCAGCACCACTAGCGGGGGGCCGCCCTACGAGCAGTACTTC
-	TRBV28	TRBJ2-7	many	CASSPPQLAEQYF	TGTGCCAGCAGTCCGCCCCAATTGGCCGAGCAGTACTTC
TRBD1	TRBV28	TRBJ1-2	-	CASSRTGGKGYGYTF	TGTGCCAGCAGCCGGACAGGGGGAAAGGGCTATGGCTACACCTTC
-	TRBV20-1	TRBJ1-1	-	CSALETPVALF	TGCAGTGCTCTAGAGACACCGGTGGCTCTCTTT
TRBD1	TRBV30	TRBJ1-1	-	CAWSASGGTTEAFF	TGTGCCTGGAGTGCCTCAGGGGGAACCACTGAAGCTTTCTTT
-	TRBV7-2	TRBJ2-7	many	CASSLGSGYEQYF	TGTGCCAGCAGCTTGGGTTCCGGCTACGAGCAGTACTTC
TRBD2	TRBV20-1	TRBJ2-2	few	CSARDWASGNTGELFF	TGCAGTGCTAGAGATTGGGCTAGCGGCAACACCGGGGAGCTGTTTTTT
-	TRBV7-9	TRBJ2-7	many	CASSLGPFYEQYF	TGTGCCAGCAGCTTAGGCCCCTTCTACGAGCAGTACTTC
-	TRBV7-2	TRBJ1-1	few	CASSLGQNTGAFF	TGTGCCAGCAGCTTGGGTCAGAACACTGGAGCTTTCTTT
-	TRBV7-2	TRBJ2-4	many	CASSPRVGSNIQYF	TGTGCCAGCAGCCCCCGGGTGGGGTCAAACATTCAGTACTTC
-	TRBV7-7	TRBJ1-4	-	CASSFGVGEKLFF	TGTGCTAGCAGCTTTGGGGTGGGTGAAAAACTGTTTTTT
TRBD2	TRBV6-5	TRBJ2-7	many	CASSYLGGRYGEQYF	TGTGCCAGCAGTTACCTCGGCGGGAGATACGGTGAGCAGTACTTC
TRBD1	TRBV2	TRBJ1-2	many	CASSQNADTGGDGYTF	TGTGCCAGCAGTCAAAACGCGGATACAGGGGGGGATGGCTACACCTTC
-	TRBV7-9	TRBJ2-2	few	CASSNGYTGELFF	TGTGCCAGCAGCAATGGGTACACCGGGGAGCTGTTTTTT
-	TRBV6-1	TRBJ1-4	-	CASSDDGGEEKLFF	TGTGCCAGCAGCGACGACGGCGGAGAAGAAAAACTGTTTTTT
-	TRBV20-1	TRBJ2-5	many	CSWVAPWGTQYF	TGCAGCTGGGTCGCCCCCTGGGGGACCCAGTACTTC
-	TRBV2	TRBJ1-2	many	CASRGTIASGYTF	TGTGCCAGCAGGGGCACCATCGCATCTGGCTACACCTTC
-	TRBV5-1	TRBJ2-5	-	CASSRGAFFMAFSGETQYF	TGCGCCAGCAGCCGTGGTGCCTTTTTCATGGCTTTCTCGGGGGAGACCCAGTACTTC
-	TRBV5-1	TRBJ2-5	few	CASSSGGSLGGTQYF	TGCGCCAGCAGCTCTGGAGGAAGCCTGGGAGGGACCCAGTACTTC
-	TRBV7-9	TRBJ1-4	few	CASSPSGFATNEKLFF	TGTGCCAGCAGCCCCTCCGGGTTTGCAACTAATGAAAAACTGTTTTTT
TRBD1	TRBV28	TRBJ2-5	-	CASSTGTGRATLQETQYF	TGTGCCAGCAGCACCGGGACAGGGAGAGCCACCCTTCAAGAGACCCAGTACTTC
-	TRBV6-1	TRBJ2-5	many	CASNRHGWETQYF	TGTGCCAGCAACCGACATGGGTGGGAGACCCAGTACTTC
TRBD2	TRBV7-2	TRBJ2-7	many	CASTWTSATYEQYF	TGTGCCAGCACCTGGACTAGCGCTACCTACGAGCAGTACTTC
-	TRBV29-1	TRBJ1-1	few	CSLRDMGFQEAFF	TGCAGCCTACGGGACATGGGTTTTCAAGAAGCTTTCTTT
-	TRBV27	TRBJ1-2	many	CASSPTTGTIYGYTF	TGTGCCAGCAGTCCGACGACAGGAACCATCTATGGCTACACCTTC
-	TRBV18	TRBJ1-4	-	CASSHPPRATNEKLFF	TGTGCCAGCTCACACCCCCCCAGAGCAACTAATGAAAAACTGTTTTTT
-	TRBV6-9	TRBJ2-7	-	CASSYVGNLEQYF	TGTGCCAGCAGTTACGTCGGAAATCTCGAGCAGTACTTC
-	TRBV20-1	TRBJ2-1	-	CSARDLASEQFF	TGCAGTGCTAGAGATCTAGCGTCTGAGCAGTTCTTC
-	TRBV6-1	TRBJ2-6	-	CASSPRGSGANVLTF	TGTGCCAGCAGTCCCCGTGGATCTGGGGCCAACGTCCTGACTTTC
TRBD1	TRBV7-9	TRBJ1-2	-	CASSLRQGAANYGYTF	TGTGCCAGCAGCCTCCGACAGGGGGCGGCTAACTATGGCTACACCTTC
-	TRBV7-6	TRBJ1-2	-	CASSLMPRGESYGYTF	TGTGCCAGCAGCTTAATGCCACGAGGGGAAAGCTATGGCTACACCTTC
-	TRBV7-2	TRBJ1-1	many	CASSLGGGSTEAFF	TGTGCCAGCAGTCTGGGGGGGGGGAGCACTGAAGCTTTCTTT
-	TRBV13	TRBJ1-3	-	CASSTPRGNTIYF	TGTGCCAGCAGCACCCCAAGGGGGAACACCATATATTTT
-	TRBV20-1	TRBJ1-1	few	CSARAEGVGTEAFF	TGCAGTGCTAGAGCTGAAGGGGTAGGGACTGAAGCTTTCTTT